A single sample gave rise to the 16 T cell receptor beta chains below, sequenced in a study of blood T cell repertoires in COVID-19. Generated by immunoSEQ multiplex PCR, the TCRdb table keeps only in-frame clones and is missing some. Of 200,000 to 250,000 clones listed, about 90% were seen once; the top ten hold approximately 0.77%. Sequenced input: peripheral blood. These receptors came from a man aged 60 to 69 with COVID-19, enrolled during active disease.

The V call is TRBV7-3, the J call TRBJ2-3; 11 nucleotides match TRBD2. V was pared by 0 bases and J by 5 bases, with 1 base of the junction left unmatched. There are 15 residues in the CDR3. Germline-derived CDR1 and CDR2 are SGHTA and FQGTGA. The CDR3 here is CASSLTGLAGDTQYF. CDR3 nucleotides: TGTGCCAGCAGCTTAACAGGACTAGCGGGAGATACGCAGTATTTT.

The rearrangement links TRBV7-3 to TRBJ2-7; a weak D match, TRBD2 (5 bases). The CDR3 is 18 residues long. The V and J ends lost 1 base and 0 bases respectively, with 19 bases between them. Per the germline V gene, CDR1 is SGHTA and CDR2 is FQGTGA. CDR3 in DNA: TGTGCCAGCAGCTTAAATTTTCGGGCTAGCTCAAGCTCCTACGAGCAGTACTTC. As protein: CASSLNFRASSSSYEQYF.

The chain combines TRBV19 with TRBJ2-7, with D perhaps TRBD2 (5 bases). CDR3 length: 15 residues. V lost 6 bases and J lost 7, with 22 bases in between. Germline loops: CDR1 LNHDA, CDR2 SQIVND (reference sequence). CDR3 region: CASSPPPAGREEQYF. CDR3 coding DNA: TGTGCCAGTAGCCCTCCGCCGGCAGGCCGGGAAGAGCAGTACTTC.

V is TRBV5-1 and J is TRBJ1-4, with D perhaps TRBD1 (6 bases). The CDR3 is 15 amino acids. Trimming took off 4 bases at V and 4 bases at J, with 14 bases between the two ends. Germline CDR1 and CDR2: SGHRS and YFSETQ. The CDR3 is CASSPGDRNNEKLFF. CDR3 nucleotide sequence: TGCGCCAGCAGCCCCGGAGACAGGAATAATGAAAAACTGTTTTTT.

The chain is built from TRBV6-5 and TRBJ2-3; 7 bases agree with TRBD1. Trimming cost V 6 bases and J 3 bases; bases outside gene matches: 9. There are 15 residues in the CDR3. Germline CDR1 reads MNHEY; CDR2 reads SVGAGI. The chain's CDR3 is CASSSKGRGTDTQYF. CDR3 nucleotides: TGTGCCAGCAGCTCGAAGGGCAGGGGGACAGATACGCAGTATTTT.

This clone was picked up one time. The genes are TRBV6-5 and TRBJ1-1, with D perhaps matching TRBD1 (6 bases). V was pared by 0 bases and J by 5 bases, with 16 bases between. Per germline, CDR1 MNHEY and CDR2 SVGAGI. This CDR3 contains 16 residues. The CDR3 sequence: CASSYSTGGGRTEAFF. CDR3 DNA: TGTGCCAGCAGTTACTCGACGGGCGGGGGGCGGACTGAAGCTTTCTTT.

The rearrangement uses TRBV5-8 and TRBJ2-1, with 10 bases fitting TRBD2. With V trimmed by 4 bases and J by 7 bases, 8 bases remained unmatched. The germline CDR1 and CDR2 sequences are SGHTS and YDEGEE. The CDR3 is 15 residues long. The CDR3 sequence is CASSAGTSVLNEQFF. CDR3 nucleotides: TGTGCCAGCAGCGCCGGGACTAGCGTCTTAAATGAGCAGTTCTTC. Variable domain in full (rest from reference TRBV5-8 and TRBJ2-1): EAGVTQSPTHLIKTRGQQATLRCSPISGHTSVYWYQQALGLGLQFLLWYDEGEERNRGNFPPRFSGRQFPNYSSELNVNALELEDSALYLCASSAGTSVLNEQFFGPGTRLTVL.

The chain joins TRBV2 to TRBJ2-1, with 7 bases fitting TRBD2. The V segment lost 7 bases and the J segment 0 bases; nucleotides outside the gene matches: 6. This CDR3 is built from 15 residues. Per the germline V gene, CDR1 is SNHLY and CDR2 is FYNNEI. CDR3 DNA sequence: TGTGCCAGCACCTTGACTAGCCCCTCCTACAATGAGCAGTTCTTC. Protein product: CASTLTSPSYNEQFF. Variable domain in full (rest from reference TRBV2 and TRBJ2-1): EPEVTQTPSHQVTQMGQEVILRCVPISNHLYFYWYRQILGQKVEFLVSFYNNEISEKSEIFDDQFSVERPDGSNFTLKIRSTKLEDSAMYFCASTLTSPSYNEQFFGPGTRLTVL.

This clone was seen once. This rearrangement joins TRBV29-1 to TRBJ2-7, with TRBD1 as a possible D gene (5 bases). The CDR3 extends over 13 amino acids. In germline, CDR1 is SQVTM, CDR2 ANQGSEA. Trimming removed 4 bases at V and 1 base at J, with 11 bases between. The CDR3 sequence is CSVGRGSSYEQYF. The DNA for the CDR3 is TGCAGCGTTGGAAGGGGCAGTTCCTACGAGCAGTACTTC.

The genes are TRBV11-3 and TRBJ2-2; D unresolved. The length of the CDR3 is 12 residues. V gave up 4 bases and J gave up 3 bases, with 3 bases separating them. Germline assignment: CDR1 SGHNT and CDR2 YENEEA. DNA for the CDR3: TGTGCCAGCAGCTCGTACACCGGGGAGCTGTTTTTT. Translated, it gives CASSSYTGELFF.

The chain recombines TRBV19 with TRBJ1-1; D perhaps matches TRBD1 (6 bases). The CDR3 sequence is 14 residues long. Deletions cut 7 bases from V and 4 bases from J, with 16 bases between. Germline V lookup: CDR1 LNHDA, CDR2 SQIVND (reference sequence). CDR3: CASIKRGGATEAFF. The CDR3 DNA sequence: TGTGCCAGTATTAAAAGGGGGGGGGCCACTGAAGCTTTCTTT. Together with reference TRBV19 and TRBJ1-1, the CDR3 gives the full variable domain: DGGITQSPKYLFRKEGQNVTLSCEQNLNHDAMYWYRQDPGQGLRLIYYSQIVNDFQKGDIAEGYSVSREKKESFPLTVTSAQKNPTAFYLCASIKRGGATEAFFGQGTRLTVV.

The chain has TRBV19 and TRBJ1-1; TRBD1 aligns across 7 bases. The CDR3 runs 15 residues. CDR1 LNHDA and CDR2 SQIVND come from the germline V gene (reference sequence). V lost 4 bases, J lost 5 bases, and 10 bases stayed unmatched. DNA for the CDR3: TGTGCCAGTAGTACTACGACAGGGTGGTCTACTGAAGCTTTCTTT. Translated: CASSTTTGWSTEAFF. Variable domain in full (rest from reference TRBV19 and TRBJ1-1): DGGITQSPKYLFRKEGQNVTLSCEQNLNHDAMYWYRQDPGQGLRLIYYSQIVNDFQKGDIAEGYSVSREKKESFPLTVTSAQKNPTAFYLCASSTTTGWSTEAFFGQGTRLTVV.

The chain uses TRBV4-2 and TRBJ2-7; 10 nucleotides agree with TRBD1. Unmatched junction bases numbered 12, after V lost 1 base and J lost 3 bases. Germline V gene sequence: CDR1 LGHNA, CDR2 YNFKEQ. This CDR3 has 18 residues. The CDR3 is CASSQGQGAPARDYEQYF. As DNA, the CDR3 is TGTGCCAGCAGCCAAGGACAGGGGGCGCCTGCGCGCGACTACGAGCAGTACTTC.

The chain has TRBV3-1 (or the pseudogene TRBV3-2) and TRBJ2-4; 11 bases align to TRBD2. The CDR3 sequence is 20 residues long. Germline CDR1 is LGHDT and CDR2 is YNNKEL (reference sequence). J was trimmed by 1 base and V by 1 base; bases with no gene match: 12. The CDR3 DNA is TGTGCCAGCAGCCAAGGTGGTGGTAGCGGGAGGGCCGGGGCCAAAAACATTCAGTACTTC. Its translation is CASSQGGGSGRAGAKNIQYF.

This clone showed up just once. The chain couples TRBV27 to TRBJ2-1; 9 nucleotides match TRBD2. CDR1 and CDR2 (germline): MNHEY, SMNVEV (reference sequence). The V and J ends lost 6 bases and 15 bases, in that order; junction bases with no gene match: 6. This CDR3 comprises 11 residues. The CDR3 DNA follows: TGTGCCAGCAGCCTGGGACTAGCCTTGTTCTTC. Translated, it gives CASSLGLALFF.

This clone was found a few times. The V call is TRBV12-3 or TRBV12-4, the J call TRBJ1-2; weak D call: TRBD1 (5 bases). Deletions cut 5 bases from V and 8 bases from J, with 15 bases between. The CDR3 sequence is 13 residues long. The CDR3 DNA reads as TGTGCCAGCAGTCCCCGGCCGGGGGGAGGCTACACCTTC. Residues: CASSPRPGGGYTF.